Below, 20 T cell receptor beta chains from the same sample are listed, as sequenced in a study of T cells in Graves' hyperthyroidism and ophthalmopathy. Amplification of TCR beta CDR3 regions used RNA as the template. A set of HTBI primers served as the primers for a first-round RT-PCR of the TCR CDR3. TCRdb re-derived calls from the multiplex PCR reads in MiXCR, one entry per CDR3 protein. The sample lists roughly 700,000 distinct CDR3 sequences; around a third were seen once. Sequences were obtained from blood. These receptors were taken from a woman in her thirties or forties with Graves' hyperthyroidism.

This chain connects TRBV6-4 to TRBJ2-6, with TRBD1 matching over 7 bases. Losses at the gene ends were 5 bases for V and 2 bases for J; bases not matched to a gene: 6. Germline V gene data show CDR1 as MRHNA and CDR2 as SNTAGT. CDR3 length: 16 residues. CDR3 protein: CASSYPGQAGANVLTF. The CDR3 coding sequence is TGTGCCAGCAGTTACCCCGGACAGGCTGGGGCCAACGTCCTGACTTTC.

The V gene is TRBV10-1, the J gene TRBJ1-1, with D possibly being TRBD1 (6 bases). Germline-derived CDR1 and CDR2 are WNHNN and SYGVQD (reference sequence). The germline V and J ends were trimmed by 10 bases and 5 bases, with 11 bases remaining between them. There are 11 residues in the CDR3. For the CDR3, the DNA is TGCGCCACCACCCAGGGGACTGAAGCTTTCTTT. The encoded protein is CATTQGTEAFF.

This clonotype was seen only a few times. The chain combines TRBV6-1 with TRBJ1-1; D call uncertain. With 2 bases removed from V and 4 bases from J, the gap between germline ends came to 14 bases. Germline V gives CDR1 MNHNS, CDR2 SASEGT. The CDR3 is 15 amino acids. The CDR3 region is CASSEQVVAGTEAFF. CDR3 in DNA: TGTGCCAGCAGTGAACAGGTTGTGGCGGGCACTGAAGCTTTCTTT.

DNA of the CDR3: TGTGCCAGCAGCTGGGACAGGGCCATGGGTGGTTTCTTT. This gives the protein CASSWDRAMGGFF. The chain uses TRBV5-5 and TRBJ1-1; 9 bases fit TRBD1. CDR1 is SGHKS and CDR2 is YYEKEE in the germline V gene (reference sequence). Trimming removed 3 bases from V and 13 bases from J; junction bases left unmatched: 10. The CDR3 runs 13 residues.

At least ten counts were recorded for this clonotype. The chain is built from TRBV20-1 and TRBJ2-5; D uncertain. The CDR3 has 13 residues. Germline V CDR1 and CDR2: DFQATT, SNEGSKA (reference sequence). Trimming left V 2 bases short and J 3 bases short, with 10 bases between. The CDR3 protein is CSARLPPKETQYF. The DNA for the CDR3 is TGCAGTGCTAGACTCCCCCCAAAAGAGACCCAGTACTTC.

This clonotype was picked up many times. The CDR3 DNA is TGTGCCAGCAGCCCGGACAGGGGAGGCGGCACCGGGGAGCTGTTTTTT. Translated, it gives CASSPDRGGGTGELFF. The chain recombines TRBV7-9 with TRBJ2-2; the match to TRBD1 covers 9 bases. Germline assignment: CDR1 SEHNR and CDR2 FQNEAQ (reference sequence). The V segment lost 5 bases and the J segment 4 bases; nucleotides outside the gene matches: 8. This CDR3 has 16 residues.

This clonotype came up a few times. The rearrangement joins TRBV6-5 to TRBJ2-5; 7 bases are shared with TRBD2. Looked up from germline, CDR1 is MNHEY and CDR2 is SVGAGI. V lost 7 bases and J lost 1; bases outside the gene matches: 9. This CDR3 contains 15 residues. The CDR3 here is CASTLGGAPQETQYF. Here the CDR3 DNA reads TGTGCCAGCACCCTGGGAGGGGCGCCCCAAGAGACCCAGTACTTC.

This clonotype was detected ten times or more. This rearrangement joins TRBV6-6 to TRBJ1-3, with a possible D match to TRBD1 (5 bases). In germline, CDR1 is MNHNY, CDR2 SVGAGI (reference sequence). The CDR3 length is 15 residues. V gave up 6 bases and J gave up 0 bases, with 12 bases separating them. CDR3 nucleotides: TGTGCCAGCAGAGCTACAGGCATCTCTGGAAACACCATATATTTT. Its translation: CASRATGISGNTIYF.

The sample holds many counts of this clonotype. The chain couples TRBV7-2 to TRBJ1-3; the match to TRBD1 covers 9 bases. With 4 bases clipped from V and 2 bases from J, the junction kept 3 bases outside the gene matches. Germline V gives CDR1 SGHTA, CDR2 FQGNSA. This CDR3 is built from 15 residues. The CDR3 nucleotides read TGTGCCAGCAGCTACCGACAGGGGGCTGGAAACACCATATATTTT. Its translation is CASSYRQGAGNTIYF.

The CDR3 DNA is TGTGCCAGCAGTCCACAGGGAAGGTACGAGCAGTACTTC. Its protein is CASSPQGRYEQYF. The V call is TRBV27, the J call TRBJ2-7, with D maybe TRBD1 (6 bases). Germline assignment: CDR1 MNHEY and CDR2 SMNVEV (reference sequence). This CDR3 has 13 amino acids. Trimming shortened V by 5 bases and J by 4 bases, and 12 bases separated the two germline ends.

The DNA of the CDR3 is TGCAGTACGGGTGACAGGGGGAACACTGAAGCTTTCTTT. Its protein product is CSTGDRGNTEAFF. The chain uses TRBV20-1 and TRBJ1-1, with 8 bases lining up with TRBD1. With V trimmed by 8 bases and J by 1 base, 6 bases remained unmatched. There are 13 residues in the CDR3. In germline, CDR1 is DFQATT, CDR2 SNEGSKA (reference sequence).

Many counts were recorded for this clonotype. V gene TRBV25-1 combines with J gene TRBJ1-1; no definite D call. Per the germline V gene, CDR1 is MGHDK and CDR2 is SYGVNS. Trimming left V 5 bases short and J 11 bases short, with 21 bases between. This CDR3 is 14 amino acids long. The CDR3 here is CASSSGGVQGRAFF. DNA for the CDR3: TGTGCCAGCAGTTCTGGTGGGGTCCAAGGGAGGGCTTTCTTT.

In this sample, this clonotype turned up many times. The V gene is TRBV29-1, the J gene TRBJ1-2; perhaps TRBD1 as D (6 bases). The CDR3 totals 12 residues. The V gene lost 4 bases and the J gene lost 4 bases, with 10 bases spanning the gap. Looked up from germline, CDR1 is SQVTM and CDR2 is ANQGSEA. The CDR3 DNA is TGCAGCGTTGGAGGAGGGGGCTATGGCTACACCTTC. This codes for CSVGGGGYGYTF.

As for this clonotype: No conserved phenylalanine or tryptophan is present at the end of the CDR3, so a read error is the likely explanation. The DNA of the CDR3 is TGTGCCAGCAGTTCGGGACAGGGTTTGTACGAGCAGTACCTC. Its translation is CASSSGQGLYEQYL. The V call is TRBV10-3, the J call TRBJ2-7, with 9 nucleotides matching TRBD1. The CDR3 covers 14 residues. Germline V gene data show CDR1 as ENHRY and CDR2 as SYGVKD.

This clonotype occurred a few times. V gene TRBV6-5 combines with J gene TRBJ1-2, with TRBD1 matching 7 bases. Trimming took 6 bases from V and 5 from J; bases not matched to a gene: 6. Germline V lookup: CDR1 MNHEY, CDR2 SVGAGI. The CDR3 loop spans 13 amino acids. CDR3 sequence (DNA): TGTGCCAGCAGCCGCCAACAGGGGTATGGCTACACCTTC. Translating it yields CASSRQQGYGYTF.

In its sample, this clonotype was seen once. A much larger clone differs by one base, so this may be a read error. Here the CDR3 omits its conserved ending phenylalanine or tryptophan, so a read error is the likely source. The chain couples TRBV10-3 to TRBJ2-2, with 9 nucleotides matching TRBD2. Per germline, CDR1 ENHRY and CDR2 SYGVKD. The CDR3 covers 14 residues. Unmatched junction bases numbered 6, after V lost 7 bases and J lost 6 bases. CDR3 loop: CAITRTSDPGELFS. CDR3 nucleotide sequence: TGTGCCATCACTAGGACTAGCGACCCCGGGGAGCTGTTTTCT.

Many counts were recorded for this clonotype. The chain carries TRBV2 and TRBJ1-3; D not certain. Looked up from germline, CDR1 is SNHLY and CDR2 is FYNNEI. Trimming stripped 7 bases from V and 2 bases from J, with 6 bases between. This CDR3 has 12 residues. The CDR3 sequence is CASNKAGNTIYF. As DNA, the CDR3 is TGTGCCAGCAATAAGGCTGGAAACACCATATATTTT. The full variable domain, rest sourced from reference TRBV2 and TRBJ1-3, is EPEVTQTPSHQVTQMGQEVILRCVPISNHLYFYWYRQILGQKVEFLVSFYNNEISEKSEIFDDQFSVERPDGSNFTLKIRSTKLEDSAMYFCASNKAGNTIYFGEGSWLTVV.

CDR3 protein: CSVPKRELGDEQFF. DNA of the CDR3: TGCAGCGTTCCTAAGCGGGAGTTGGGCGATGAGCAGTTCTTC. The rearrangement uses TRBV29-1 and TRBJ2-5; 8 nucleotides line up with TRBD2. The DNA end favors TRBJ2-1, so the J call may be wrong. The germline gives CDR1 SQVTM, CDR2 ANQGSEA. CDR3 length: 14 residues.

The sample holds many counts of this clonotype. This chain connects TRBV7-9 to TRBJ1-4; D remains unclear. The CDR3 runs to 14 residues. Germline V gives CDR1 SEHNR, CDR2 FQNEAQ (reference sequence). V gave up 3 bases and J gave up 0 bases, with 5 bases separating them. The DNA for the CDR3 is TGTGCCAGCAGCTTGTTTGCAACTAATGAAAAACTGTTTTTT. Protein sequence: CASSLFATNEKLFF.

The rearrangement joins TRBV10-3 to TRBJ1-5; D is ambiguous. CDR3 length: 15 residues. V was cut by 1 base and J by 0 bases, with 7 bases left in between. From germline, CDR1 is ENHRY and CDR2 SYGVKD. In nucleotides, the CDR3 is TGTGCCATCAGTGAGTTAGCCTTTAGCAATCAGCCCCAGCATTTT. Amino acid sequence: CAISELAFSNQPQHF.